A selection of T cell receptor beta chains follows, all from one sample in a study of blood T cells in healthy people across ages. MiXCR was run by TCRdb on the 5' RACE reads, yielding one entry per CDR3 protein. The sample lists 700,000 or so distinct CDR3 sequences, about 20% seen once, with roughly a fifth in the top ten. Sequencing used blood. The source of these receptors is an older man in good health. The CDR3 runs from the conserved cysteine through the conserved F or W. A D gene is named only where the DNA matches it firmly. Rows give clone size only sometimes, using once, few, many, or a class for an expanded clone.

>.|few|TRBV12-3/TRBV12-4|TRBJ1-4
TGTGCCAGCAGCATTAATGGAGGAAGGGGGAATGAAAAACTGTTTTTT
CASSINGGRGNEKLFF
>TRBD2|.|TRBV20-1|TRBJ2-5
TGCAGTGCTAGAACGGGACTAGCGGGGGCGTACCAAGAGACCCAGTACTTC
CSARTGLAGAYQETQYF
>.|.|TRBV29-1|TRBJ2-3
TGCAGCGTTGAAGTCTGGCTTACGACAGATACGCAGTATTTT
CSVEVWLTTDTQYF
>.|few|TRBV7-3|TRBJ2-3
TGTGCCAGCAGCTTAACAGGTCTGGGCAATGAGCAGTTCTTT
CASSLTGLGNEQFF
>TRBD2|few|TRBV12-3/TRBV12-4|TRBJ2-3
TGTGCCAGCAGTTTACGGAAGGGGCTAGCGGGGGGCACAGATACGCAGTATTTT
CASSLRKGLAGGTDTQYF
>TRBD2|few|TRBV10-3|TRBJ2-1
TGTGCCATCAGTGAGGGGGGAATAGCGGGGACTTACAATGAGCAGTTCTTC
CAISEGGIAGTYNEQFF
>.|.|TRBV30|TRBJ1-1
TGTGCCTGGAGTGCCCGGGGCTGGAACACTGAAGCTTTCTTT
CAWSARGWNTEAFF
>.|.|TRBV12-3/TRBV12-4|TRBJ2-7
TGTGCCAGCAGTTTAGGCGGGGCCTGGGCGGGTGAGCAGTACTTC
CASSLGGAWAGEQYF
>.|.|TRBV18|TRBJ2-1
TGTGCCAGCTCGGGTGAGGGGGAAGGTTCCTACAATGAGCAGTTCTTC
CASSGEGEGSYNEQFF
>.|once|TRBV7-9|TRBJ1-1
TGTGCCAGCAGCCATAGTTTGGGGAGCAACACCAACACTGAAGCTTTCTTT
CASSHSLGSNTNTEAFF
>.|few|TRBV27|TRBJ1-5
TGTGCCAGCAGCATGGACAGATTTAGCAATCAGCCCCAGCATTTT
CASSMDRFSNQPQHF
>.|.|TRBV3-1|TRBJ1-4
TGTGCCAGCAACCAACACCAGGGTGGTAATGAAAAACTGTTTTTT
CASNQHQGGNEKLFF
>TRBD2|few|TRBV4-3|TRBJ2-1
TGCGCCAGCAGCCGCCAACTAGCGGCTTACAATGAGCAGTTCTTC
CASSRQLAAYNEQFF
>TRBD2|.|TRBV20-1|TRBJ2-3
TGCAGTGCTAGAGGGGCGAGCGGGGGTAGCACAGATACGCAGTATTTT
CSARGASGGSTDTQYF
>.|many|TRBV12-3/TRBV12-4|TRBJ2-1
TGTGCCAGCAGTTTCCCGTTGGGCTCCTACAATGAGCAGTTCTTC
CASSFPLGSYNEQFF
>.|few|TRBV12-3/TRBV12-4|TRBJ1-1
TGTGCCAGCAGTTCGCAGTCCGGAGCTCGTCCGGCTTTCTTT
CASSSQSGARPAFF
>.|.|TRBV12-3/TRBV12-4|TRBJ2-1
TGTGCCAGCAGTTTGCGGGGCCATTGGGATGAGCAGTTCTTC
CASSLRGHWDEQFF
>.|.|TRBV7-3|TRBJ2-5
TGTGCCAGCAGCTTTACAGGGACCGAGACCCAGTACTTC
CASSFTGTETQYF
>TRBD1|few|TRBV6-1|TRBJ1-1
TGTGCCAGCAGGGGACAAACCTGGACAGGGACTGAAACTGAAGCTTTCTTT
CASRGQTWTGTETEAFF
>.|.|TRBV6-5|TRBJ1-5
TGTGCCAGCAGTTACGGTGCAGGGGTCGTCTATAGCAATCAGCCCCAGCATTTT
CASSYGAGVVYSNQPQHF
>.|few|TRBV6-5|TRBJ2-2
TGTGCCTCGCGAGAGCAGAACACCGGGGAGCTGTTTTTT
CASREQNTGELFF
>.|once|TRBV2|TRBJ1-1
TGTGCCAGCAGGGTGGGACAGAACACTGAAGCTTTCTTT
CASRVGQNTEAFF
>.|.|TRBV10-3|TRBJ2-1
TGTGCCATCAGTGAGTCTGCAAACAATGAGCAGTTCTTC
CAISESANNEQFF
>TRBD2|.|TRBV2|TRBJ2-3
TGTGCCAGCAGCGGAGAGGGACTAAGCACAGATACGCAGTATTTT
CASSGEGLSTDTQYF
>.|.|TRBV18|TRBJ2-5
TGTGCCAGCTCACCACTTGGGACAAGGGGGACCGAGGAGACCCAGTACTTC
CASSPLGTRGTEETQYF
>TRBD2|.|TRBV11-1|TRBJ2-5
TGTGCCAGCAGCTTAACAGCGGGGTACCAAGAGACCCAGTACTTC
CASSLTAGYQETQYF
>.|few|TRBV20-1|TRBJ2-1
TGCAGTGCCACGCGTGGAACAAGCTCCTACAATGAGCAGTTCTTC
CSATRGTSSYNEQFF
>.|.|TRBV7-2|TRBJ2-3
TGTGCCAACAGCCTCTCAGGGGGCACAGATACGCAGTATTTT
CANSLSGGTDTQYF
>.|many|TRBV7-9|TRBJ1-5
TGTGCCAGCAGCTTCTCTTCCCAGCCCCAGCATTTT
CASSFSSQPQHF
>TRBD2|.|TRBV6-5|TRBJ2-7
TGTGCCAGCAGTTACGGGACTAGATACGAGCAGTACTTC
CASSYGTRYEQYF
>TRBD2|.|TRBV7-2|TRBJ2-3
TGTGCCAGCAAAGCGGGACTTAGCACAGATACGCAGTATTTT
CASKAGLSTDTQYF
>TRBD1|many|TRBV14|TRBJ1-4
TGTGCCAGCAGCCGCGACAGGGGTGGTGAAAAACTGTTTTTT
CASSRDRGGEKLFF
>.|.|TRBV29-1|TRBJ2-7
TGCAGCGTTGAATCCCCCGCCTACGAGCAGTACTTC
CSVESPAYEQYF
>.|.|TRBV6-1|TRBJ1-2
TGTGCCAGCAGTGCCTTGACGGGGTTTGGCTATGGCTACACCTTC
CASSALTGFGYGYTF
>.|.|TRBV7-2|TRBJ2-3
TGTGCCAGCAGCGTACAATACACAGATACGCAGTATTTT
CASSVQYTDTQYF
>.|.|TRBV3-1|TRBJ2-7
TGTGCCAGCAGCATCGGAGGGCAGGGTGGCTACGAGCAGTACTTC
CASSIGGQGGYEQYF
>.|.|TRBV20-1|TRBJ2-1
TGCAGTGCTCGCATTCTCGGCAGGCAGAACGAGCAGTTCTTC
CSARILGRQNEQFF
>TRBD2|once|TRBV20-1|TRBJ2-5
TGCAGTGCTAGGTGGGGGTGGGGGACTAGACCAGAAGACCAAGAGACCCAGTACTTC
CSARWGWGTRPEDQETQYF
>TRBD1|.|TRBV5-4|TRBJ2-7
TGTGCCAGCAGCTATGGACAGGGGGACGAGCAGTACTTC
CASSYGQGDEQYF